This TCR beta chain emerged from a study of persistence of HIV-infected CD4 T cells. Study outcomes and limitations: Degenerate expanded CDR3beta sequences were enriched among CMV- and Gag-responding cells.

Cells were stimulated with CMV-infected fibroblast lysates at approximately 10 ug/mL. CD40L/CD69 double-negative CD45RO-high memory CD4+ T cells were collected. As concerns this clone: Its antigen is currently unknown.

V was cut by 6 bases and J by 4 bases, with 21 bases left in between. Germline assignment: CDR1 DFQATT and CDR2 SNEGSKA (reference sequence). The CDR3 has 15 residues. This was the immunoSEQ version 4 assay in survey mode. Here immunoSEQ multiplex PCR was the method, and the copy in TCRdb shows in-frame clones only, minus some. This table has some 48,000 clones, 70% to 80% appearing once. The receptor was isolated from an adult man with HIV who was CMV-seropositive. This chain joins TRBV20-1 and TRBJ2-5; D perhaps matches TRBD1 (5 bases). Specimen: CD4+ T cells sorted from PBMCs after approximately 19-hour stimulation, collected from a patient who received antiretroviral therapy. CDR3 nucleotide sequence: TGCAGTGCCAGTACCGGACACCTAAACAGAGAGACCCAGTACTTC. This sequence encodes CSASTGHLNRETQYF.